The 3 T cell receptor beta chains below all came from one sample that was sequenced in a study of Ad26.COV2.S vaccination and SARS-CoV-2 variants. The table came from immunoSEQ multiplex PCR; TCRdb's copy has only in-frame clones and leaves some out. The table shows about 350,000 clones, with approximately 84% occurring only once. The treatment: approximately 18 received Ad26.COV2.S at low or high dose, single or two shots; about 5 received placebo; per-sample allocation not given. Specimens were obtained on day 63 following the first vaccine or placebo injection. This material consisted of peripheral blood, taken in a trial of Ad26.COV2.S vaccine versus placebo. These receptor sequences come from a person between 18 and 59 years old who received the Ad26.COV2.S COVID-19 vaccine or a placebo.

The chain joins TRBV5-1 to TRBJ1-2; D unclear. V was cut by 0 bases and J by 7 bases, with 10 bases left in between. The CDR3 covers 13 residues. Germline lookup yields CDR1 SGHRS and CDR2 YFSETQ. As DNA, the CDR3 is TGCGCCAGCAGCTTGGACAGCGGTGGTGGCTACACCTTC. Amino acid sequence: CASSLDSGGGYTF.

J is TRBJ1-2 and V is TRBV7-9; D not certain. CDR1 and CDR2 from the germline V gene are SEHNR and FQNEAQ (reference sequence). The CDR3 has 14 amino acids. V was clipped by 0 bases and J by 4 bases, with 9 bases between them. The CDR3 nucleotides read TGTGCCAGCAGCTTAGCAGACGGTAGCTATGGCTACACCTTC. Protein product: CASSLADGSYGYTF.

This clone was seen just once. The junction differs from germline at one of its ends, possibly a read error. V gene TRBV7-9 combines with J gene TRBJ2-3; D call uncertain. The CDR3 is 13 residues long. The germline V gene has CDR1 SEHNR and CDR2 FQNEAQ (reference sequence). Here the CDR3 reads CASSLKGTDTQYF. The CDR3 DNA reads TGTGCCAGCAGCTTAAAGGGCACGGATACGCAGTATTTT.